The 24 T cell receptor beta chains below all came from one sample that was sequenced in a study of T cell repertoires in cytomegalovirus infection. TCRdb reprocessed the reads with MiXCR, giving one entry per CDR3 protein. Of 110,000 to 150,000 distinct CDR3 sequences in the sample, more than 30% were seen once. These receptors' targets are unknown. The specimen was CD8+ T cells from cultured PBMCs, collected from culture after CMV antigen stimulation. The source is a human donor in good health (CMV status not recorded). Some clones in this sample may be carry-over from other donors' samples.

V gene TRBV27 combines with J gene TRBJ1-5; D is uncertain. From germline, CDR1 is MNHEY and CDR2 SMNVEV (reference sequence). The CDR3 totals 19 residues. V gave up 0 bases and J gave up 0 bases, with 18 bases separating them. The CDR3 region has the DNA TGTGCCAGCAGTTTATCCCTCTCGACCTTACTGTATAGCAATCAGCCCCAGCATTTT. It is translated as CASSLSLSTLLYSNQPQHF.

This clonotype was observed a handful of times. The chain is built from TRBV6-1 and TRBJ2-1, with D perhaps matching TRBD1 or TRBD2 (5 bases each). Trimming removed 2 bases at V and 6 bases at J, with 14 bases between. Germline assignment: CDR1 MNHNS and CDR2 SASEGT. This CDR3 has 15 amino acids. The CDR3 loop reads CASSEWGTGLNEQFF. The CDR3 DNA follows: TGTGCCAGCAGTGAATGGGGCACAGGACTCAATGAGCAGTTCTTC.

V usage is TRBV20-1 and J usage is TRBJ2-7; 11 bases align to TRBD2. V was pared by 3 bases and J by 2 bases, with 3 bases of the junction left unmatched. Per germline, CDR1 DFQATT and CDR2 SNEGSKA (reference sequence). There are 14 residues in the CDR3. The CDR3 DNA is TGCAGTGCTAGGCGGGGACTAGCGGCCTACGAGCAGTACTTC. It is translated as CSARRGLAAYEQYF.

The V call is TRBV7-6, the J call TRBJ2-1, with D unclear. The CDR3 length is 10 residues. The germline CDR1 and CDR2 sequences are SGHVS and FNYEAQ. V was shortened by 0 bases and J by 9 bases, with 0 bases between the two germline ends. The CDR3 DNA reads TGTGCCAGCAGCTTAGCTGAGCAGTTCTTC. Protein product: CASSLAEQFF.

This sequence joins TRBV2 and TRBJ1-5; the D gene is possibly TRBD1 (5 bases). Deletions cut 4 bases from V and 6 bases from J, with 7 bases between. The germline gives CDR1 SNHLY, CDR2 FYNNEI. This CDR3 contains 12 residues. The CDR3 nucleotides are TGTGCCAGCAGTGCGGGGACTCAGCCCCAGCATTTT. Its translation: CASSAGTQPQHF.

This clonotype was seen only a few times. CDR3 nucleotides: TGTGCCAGCAGTGCGTTAGACTATGGCTACACCTTC. Its protein product is CASSALDYGYTF. V gene TRBV12-3 or TRBV12-4 combines with J gene TRBJ1-2; D is uncertain. This CDR3 contains 12 residues. Trimming removed 5 bases from V and 3 bases from J, with 7 bases in between.

The J gene is TRBJ1-1, the V gene TRBV7-6; D is perhaps TRBD1 (5 bases). Trimming took 5 bases from V and 2 from J, leaving 9 bases between them. This CDR3 is 13 amino acids long. Germline values: CDR1 SGHVS, CDR2 FNYEAQ. CDR3 DNA sequence: TGTGCCAGCAGCACGACAGACAACACTGAAGCTTTCTTT. Residues: CASSTTDNTEAFF.

This chain uses TRBV4-2 with TRBJ2-5; 7 bases map to TRBD2. This CDR3 comprises 15 residues. After removal of 1 base from V and 4 bases from J, the junction contained 6 bases not matched to a gene. The germline gives CDR1 LGHNA, CDR2 YNFKEQ. The CDR3 coding sequence is TGTGCCAGCAGCCAAGTGGGCGGGGGAGGAGAGACCCAGTACTTC. Protein sequence: CASSQVGGGGETQYF.

The table lists this clonotype with many counts. The J gene is TRBJ2-3, the V gene TRBV14; the match to TRBD2 covers 11 bases. Germline values: CDR1 SGHDN, CDR2 FVKESK. The V and J ends lost 6 bases and 3 bases, in that order; junction bases with no gene match: 8. The CDR3 covers 16 residues. The CDR3 loop is CASSSTSGDRTDTQYF. DNA of the CDR3: TGTGCCAGCAGTTCGACTAGCGGGGATCGAACAGATACGCAGTATTTT.

This clonotype has ten or more counts. The chain carries TRBV2 and TRBJ2-7, with D possibly matching TRBD2 (6 bases). Germline V lookup: CDR1 SNHLY, CDR2 FYNNEI. Trimming pared 7 bases from V and 1 base from J, leaving 14 bases between. The CDR3 is 14 residues long. Here the CDR3 DNA reads TGTGCCAGCATTGACGGGACTGTATCCTACGAGCAGTACTTC. It codes for CASIDGTVSYEQYF.

The chain combines TRBV19 with TRBJ2-1, with D perhaps matching TRBD1 (5 bases). The CDR3 runs to 16 residues. Germline loops: CDR1 LNHDA, CDR2 SQIVND (reference sequence). The V and J ends lost 0 bases and 2 bases respectively, with 11 bases between them. CDR3 in DNA: TGTGCCAGTAGTATAGATCCAGGGTTTCCCTACAATGAGCAGTTCTTC. It codes for CASSIDPGFPYNEQFF.

This clonotype was counted only a few times. The genes are TRBV5-4 and TRBJ2-3; D is unclear. This CDR3 has 15 residues. Germline V gene sequence: CDR1 SGHNT, CDR2 YYREEE (reference sequence). Between the trimmed V and J ends, which lost 0 bases and 2 bases, there was a span of 10 bases. The CDR3: CASSLAEVTTDTQYF. CDR3 nucleotide sequence: TGTGCCAGCAGCTTGGCCGAGGTTACCACAGATACGCAGTATTTT.

This clonotype has only a few counts. The CDR3 loop reads CASSVSTSDEQFF. In DNA, the CDR3 is TGTGCCAGCAGTGTCTCGACAAGCGATGAGCAGTTCTTC. This chain links TRBV28 with TRBJ2-1; no firm D call. The germline V and J ends were trimmed by 5 bases and 8 bases, with 13 bases remaining between them. The CDR3 loop spans 13 amino acids. Germline lookup yields CDR1 MDHEN and CDR2 SYDVKM.

As to this clonotype: A clone one base away is much larger, so this may be a read error. V usage is TRBV7-4 and J usage is TRBJ1-5; TRBD1 matches 7 bases. The CDR3 has 17 residues. The germline V gene has CDR1 SGHVT and CDR2 SQSDAQ. The CDR3 loop is CVSTFPKTTGENQPQHF. CDR3 DNA sequence: TGTGTCAGCACCTTCCCCAAAACAACAGGGGAAAATCAGCCCCAGCATTTT.

This clonotype was observed a few times. J is TRBJ2-1 and V is TRBV10-3; 11 bases are a match to TRBD2. Trimming removed 2 bases from V and 0 bases from J; junction bases left unmatched: 12. Germline V CDR1 and CDR2: ENHRY, SYGVKD. The CDR3 has 20 residues. The CDR3 DNA follows: TGTGCCATCAGTGAGACCCTGGCTAGCGGGGGGCCGAGCTCCTACAATGAGCAGTTCTTC. As protein: CAISETLASGGPSSYNEQFF.

The chain joins TRBV29-1 to TRBJ2-3; a possible D gene is TRBD1 (6 bases). CDR1 and CDR2 from the germline V gene are SQVTM and ANQGSEA. This CDR3 spans 14 amino acids. Trimming shortened V by 7 bases and J by 2 bases, and 16 bases separated the two germline ends. The CDR3 region has the DNA TGCAGCGCAATGTCAGGGGCCGTCACAGATACGCAGTATTTT. This gives the protein CSAMSGAVTDTQYF.

This clonotype was seen more than once but under ten times. V usage is TRBV9 and J usage is TRBJ2-7, with D tentatively TRBD1 or TRBD2 (5 bases each). This CDR3 is 17 amino acids long. The V gene's germline CDR1 is SGDLS and CDR2 YYNGEE. V dropped 3 bases and J dropped 2 bases, with 21 bases sitting between them. The CDR3 region has the DNA TGTGCCAGCAGCGGACCCTCGGAATGGGACGGGACCTACGAGCAGTACTTC. It codes for CASSGPSEWDGTYEQYF.

In its sample, this clonotype was seen a few times. V gene TRBV12-3 or TRBV12-4 combines with J gene TRBJ2-1, with D perhaps TRBD2 (6 bases). This CDR3 is built from 15 residues. V lost 6 bases and J 1 base, leaving 13 bases between the germline ends. For the CDR3, the DNA is TGTGCCAGCAGCCCAGCGGAGGGTTCCTACAATGAGCAGTTCTTC. Its protein product is CASSPAEGSYNEQFF.

CDR3 DNA sequence: TGTGCCAGCAACTTGAGACTAGCGGACACAGATACGCAGTATTTT. Protein sequence: CASNLRLADTDTQYF. The rearrangement uses TRBV27 and TRBJ2-3, with TRBD2 matching 9 bases. The germline V gene has CDR1 MNHEY and CDR2 SMNVEV (reference sequence). V dropped 7 bases and J dropped 2; count of bases not matched to a gene: 7. The CDR3 covers 15 residues.

This clonotype was counted a single time. The rearrangement uses TRBV11-2 and TRBJ1-5; D is unclear. The CDR3 has 13 residues. The V end was cut by 0 bases, the J end by 7 bases, with 7 bases between. CDR1 and CDR2 from the germline V gene are SGHAT and FQNNGV. The CDR3 loop is CASSLELGQPQHF. CDR3 sequence (DNA): TGTGCCAGCAGCTTAGAACTAGGGCAGCCCCAGCATTTT.

The genes are TRBV27 and TRBJ1-5; 7 bases are a match to TRBD1. The trim removed 6 bases at V and 7 bases at J, leaving 6 bases unmatched. CDR3 length: 13 residues. Looked up from germline, CDR1 is MNHEY and CDR2 is SMNVEV (reference sequence). The CDR3 DNA sequence: TGTGCCAGCAGAGCAGGGGGTAGACAGCCCCAGCATTTT. It translates to CASRAGGRQPQHF.

This clonotype was detected ten times or more. The J gene is TRBJ2-7, the V gene TRBV7-2; 14 bases are shared with TRBD2. This CDR3 has 16 residues. Trimming removed 5 bases from V and 3 bases from J; junction bases left unmatched: 6. CDR1 is SGHTA and CDR2 is FQGNSA in the germline V gene. This chain's CDR3 is CASSPFGLAGGYEQYF. CDR3 nucleotide sequence: TGTGCCAGCAGCCCCTTCGGACTAGCGGGGGGCTACGAGCAGTACTTC. The full variable domain, in which reference TRBV7-2 and TRBJ2-7 provide the parts outside the CDR3, is GAGVSQSPSNKVTEKGKDVELRCDPISGHTALYWYRQSLGQGLEFLIYFQGNSAPDKSGLPSDRFSAERTGGSVSTLTIQRTQQEDSAVYLCASSPFGLAGGYEQYFGPGTRLTVT.

This clonotype turned up a few times. The gene calls are TRBV6-1 and TRBJ2-7, with a weak D call TRBD2 (6 bases). The germline gives CDR1 MNHNS, CDR2 SASEGT. The CDR3 runs to 16 residues. Trimming left V 10 bases short and J 2 bases short, with 24 bases between. For the CDR3, the DNA is TGTGCCACCAAGGACCGGAGCGGGCCCCTACCCTACGAGCAGTACTTC. The encoded protein is CATKDRSGPLPYEQYF.

This clonotype was picked up many times. An end of the junction differs from the germline gene, which may be a read error. The chain carries TRBV28 and TRBJ2-2; TRBD1 aligns across 9 bases. The germline gives CDR1 MDHEN, CDR2 SYDVKM. This CDR3 has 16 residues. The CDR3 spells CATSFLGTGTAGELFF. The CDR3 bases are TGTGCCACCAGTTTCTTGGGGACAGGGACCGCCGGGGAGCTGTTTTTT.